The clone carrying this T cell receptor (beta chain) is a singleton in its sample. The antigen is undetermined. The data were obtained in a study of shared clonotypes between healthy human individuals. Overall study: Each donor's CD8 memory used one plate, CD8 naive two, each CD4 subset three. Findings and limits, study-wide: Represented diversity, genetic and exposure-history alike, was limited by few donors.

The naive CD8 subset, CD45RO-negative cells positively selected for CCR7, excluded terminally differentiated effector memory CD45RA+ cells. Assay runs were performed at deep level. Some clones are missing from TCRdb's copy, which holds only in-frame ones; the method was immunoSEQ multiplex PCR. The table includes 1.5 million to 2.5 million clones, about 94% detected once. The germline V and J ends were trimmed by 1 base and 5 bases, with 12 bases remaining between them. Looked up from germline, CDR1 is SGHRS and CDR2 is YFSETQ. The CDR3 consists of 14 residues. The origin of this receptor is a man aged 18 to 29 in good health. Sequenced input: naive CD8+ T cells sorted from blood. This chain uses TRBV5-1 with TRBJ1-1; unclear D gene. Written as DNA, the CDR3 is TGCGCCAGCAGCTTGAAGAGTGACGGGACTGAAGCTTTCTTT. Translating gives CASSLKSDGTEAFF. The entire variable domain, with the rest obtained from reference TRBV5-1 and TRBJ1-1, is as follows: KAGVTQTPRYLIKTRGQQVTLSCSPISGHRSVSWYQQTPGQGLQFLFEYFSETQRNKGNFPGRFSGRQFSNSRSEMNVSTLELGDSALYLCASSLKSDGTEAFFGQGTRLTVV.